These T cell receptor beta chains were read from a single sample in a study of blood T cells in healthy people across ages. TCRdb re-called the 5' RACE reads through MiXCR, storing one row per CDR3 protein. The sample has some 760,000 distinct CDR3 sequences; about 25% are singletons. The same sample was also used in a study of T cells of mothers and their children.

Sequences were obtained from blood. Source of these receptors: a boy younger than 18 in good health. CDR3s include the opening cysteine and the closing phenylalanine or tryptophan. The D gene is left open where the match is weak. Expanded clones are given a class, and other clones once, few, many or no size at all.

j_gene: TRBJ2-2
abundance: .
v_gene: TRBV5-6
d_gene: .
CDR3aa: CASSSTAGPTGELFF
CDR3nt: TGTGCCAGCAGCTCGACGGCAGGGCCAACCGGGGAGCTGTTTTTT

j_gene: TRBJ2-6
abundance: .
v_gene: TRBV19
d_gene: TRBD2
CDR3aa: CASSMQRGSGANVLTF
CDR3nt: TGTGCCAGTAGTATGCAGCGGGGCTCTGGGGCCAACGTCCTGACTTTC

j_gene: TRBJ2-5
abundance: .
v_gene: TRBV6-6
d_gene: .
CDR3aa: CASSVPSRSSGETQYF
CDR3nt: TGTGCCAGCAGTGTACCTAGCCGGAGCTCAGGGGAGACCCAGTACTTC

j_gene: TRBJ2-7
abundance: .
v_gene: TRBV7-3
d_gene: TRBD1
CDR3aa: CASSRGQVNDEQYF
CDR3nt: TGTGCCAGCAGCCGTGGACAGGTCAACGACGAGCAGTACTTC

j_gene: TRBJ2-5
abundance: .
v_gene: TRBV7-2
d_gene: .
CDR3aa: CASSLALGLGQETQYF
CDR3nt: TGTGCCAGCAGCTTAGCCCTTGGTTTGGGGCAAGAGACCCAGTACTTC

j_gene: TRBJ2-7
abundance: many
v_gene: TRBV7-2
d_gene: TRBD2
CDR3aa: CASSLGAGGSYEQYF
CDR3nt: TGTGCCAGCAGCTTAGGGGCGGGGGGGTCCTACGAGCAGTACTTC

j_gene: TRBJ2-7
abundance: few
v_gene: TRBV5-4
d_gene: .
CDR3aa: CASSLLPGDEQYF
CDR3nt: TGTGCCAGCAGCTTACTTCCGGGAGACGAGCAGTACTTC

j_gene: TRBJ1-3
abundance: few
v_gene: TRBV15
d_gene: .
CDR3aa: CATSRESRISGNTIYF
CDR3nt: TGTGCCACCAGCAGAGAGTCACGGATCTCTGGAAACACCATATATTTT

j_gene: TRBJ2-3
abundance: few
v_gene: TRBV20-1
d_gene: .
CDR3aa: CSSLKGGSTDTQYF
CDR3nt: TGCAGCTCCCTAAAGGGGGGAAGCACAGATACGCAGTATTTT

j_gene: TRBJ1-2
abundance: few
v_gene: TRBV12-3/TRBV12-4
d_gene: TRBD1
CDR3aa: CASRGQSNYGYTF
CDR3nt: TGTGCCAGCAGGGGACAGTCAAACTATGGCTACACCTTC

j_gene: TRBJ2-1
abundance: .
v_gene: TRBV7-7
d_gene: TRBD1
CDR3aa: CASSPTGGNEQFF
CDR3nt: TGTGCTAGCAGCCCGACAGGGGGCAATGAGCAGTTCTTC

j_gene: TRBJ2-1
abundance: .
v_gene: TRBV7-8
d_gene: .
CDR3aa: CASRARPGADNEQFF
CDR3nt: TGTGCCAGCAGAGCTCGTCCAGGGGCGGACAATGAGCAGTTCTTC